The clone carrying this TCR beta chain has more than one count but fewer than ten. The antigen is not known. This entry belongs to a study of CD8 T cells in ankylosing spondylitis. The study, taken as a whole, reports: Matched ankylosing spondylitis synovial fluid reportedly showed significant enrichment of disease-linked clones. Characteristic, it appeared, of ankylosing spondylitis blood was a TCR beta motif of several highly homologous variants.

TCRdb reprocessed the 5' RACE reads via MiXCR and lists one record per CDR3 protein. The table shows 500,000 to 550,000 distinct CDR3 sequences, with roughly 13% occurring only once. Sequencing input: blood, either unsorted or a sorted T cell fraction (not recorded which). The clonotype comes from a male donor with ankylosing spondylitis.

The CDR3 sequence is CSGTWRFTDTQYF. Written as DNA, the CDR3 is TGCAGTGGGACTTGGAGGTTCACAGATACGCAGTATTTT. The chain joins TRBV20-1 to TRBJ2-3, with D possibly being TRBD2 (5 bases). CDR1 is DFQATT, CDR2 SNEGSKA, per germline (reference sequence). This CDR3 spans 13 amino acids. The V end was cut by 7 bases, the J end by 2 bases, with 13 bases between.